This T cell receptor beta chain was observed in a study of shared clonotypes between healthy human individuals. Study-wide findings and caveats: Among donors, the sharing of clonotypes was expected to be influenced by sequencing depth. Compared with memory subsets, naive subsets generally had larger estimated richness. Having only a few donors restricted how much genetic and exposure-history diversity was captured.

Genomic DNA (from each subset) was split evenly across several immunoSEQ plates. Profiling relied on immunoSEQ multiplex PCR, and the TCRdb table lists in-frame clones only, not all of them. The data show around 2,000,000 clones, with about 92% seen just once and around 1.7% held by the top ten. Naive CD8 isolation took CD45RO-negative cells positively selected for CCR7 and excluded terminally differentiated effector memory CD45RA+ cells. The CDR3 sequence is 15 residues long. Germline V gene sequence: CDR1 MDHEN, CDR2 SYDVKM. After removal of 7 bases from V and 0 bases from J, the junction contained 8 bases not matched to a gene. As concerns this clone: Its antigen remains unidentified.

What was sequenced was naive CD8+ T cells from PBMCs. V is TRBV28 and J is TRBJ2-5; 7 bases are a match to TRBD1. The TCR originated in a man between 18 and 35 years old in good health. Some clones in this sample may be carry-over from other donors' samples. CDR3 residues: CASTISTGYQETQYF. CDR3 in DNA: TGTGCCAGCACCATATCGACAGGGTACCAAGAGACCCAGTACTTC.